These T cell receptor beta chains were read from a single sample in a study of control samples from healthy donors and cancer patients. The data were produced by immunoSEQ multiplex PCR, yet TCRdb's version contains in-frame clones alone and is incomplete. The sample has over 100,000 clones; 90% are singletons. Sequencing used blood. All receptors derive from a human donor in good health. The donor label of this sample is uncertain. CDR3s include the opening cysteine and the closing phenylalanine or tryptophan. The order of the fields is J gene, V gene, CDR3 protein.

J: TRBJ1-3; V: TRBV5-4; CDR3: CASSMAGNTIYF
J: TRBJ1-6; V: TRBV27; CDR3: CASSLSWGKNSPLHF
J: TRBJ1-3; V: TRBV9; CDR3: CASSASGNTIYF
J: TRBJ2-1; V: TRBV9; CDR3: CASSTQGRQFF
J: TRBJ1-5; V: TRBV18; CDR3: CASSPGENQPQHF
J: TRBJ1-6; V: TRBV6-2/TRBV6-3; CDR3: CASSYRTGGFRYNSPLHF
J: TRBJ1-5; V: TRBV15; CDR3: CATRTGASNQPQHF
J: TRBJ1-4; V: TRBV4-1; CDR3: CASSQDSFNEKLFF
J: TRBJ1-1; V: TRBV30; CDR3: CAWTMNLEAFF
J: TRBJ2-3; V: TRBV2; CDR3: CASSARRGDTDTQYF
J: TRBJ2-2; V: TRBV7-3; CDR3: CASSTRTGELFF
J: TRBJ1-6; V: TRBV19; CDR3: CASRGTLSSPLHF
J: TRBJ1-6; V: TRBV18; CDR3: CASSPMDRAGSYNSPLHF
J: TRBJ2-1; V: TRBV9; CDR3: CASSEEAGQSYNEQFF
J: TRBJ1-2; V: TRBV7-3; CDR3: CASSLKGVNYTF
J: TRBJ1-1; V: TRBV29-1; CDR3: CCVAPGMNTEAFF
J: TRBJ2-2; V: TRBV7-6; CDR3: CASSPGQFLMSGTGELFF
J: TRBJ1-1; V: TRBV14; CDR3: CASRPTLLNTEAFF
J: TRBJ1-3; V: TRBV4-2; CDR3: CASSQGTGSRDTIYF
J: TRBJ2-7; V: TRBV3-1/TRBV3-2; CDR3: CASSQGRQGQQYF
J: TRBJ2-6; V: TRBV24-1; CDR3: CATSDATISGANVLTF
J: TRBJ1-1; V: TRBV11-2; CDR3: CASSLVRNTEAFF
J: TRBJ2-7; V: TRBV7-8; CDR3: CASSLERSYEQYF
J: TRBJ1-1; V: TRBV29-1; CDR3: CSVYPDGGTEAFF
J: TRBJ1-4; V: TRBV24-1; CDR3: CATSDGGRFSEKLFF
J: TRBJ1-2; V: TRBV5-5; CDR3: CASSLSTANYGYTF
J: TRBJ2-1; V: TRBV12-3/TRBV12-4; CDR3: CASSLGGAEQFF
J: TRBJ2-1; V: TRBV4-3; CDR3: CASSQEMVAGHEQFF
J: TRBJ1-1; V: TRBV7-2; CDR3: CASSLAWAYNTEAFF
J: TRBJ1-6; V: TRBV2; CDR3: CASSLDFSPNSPLHF
J: TRBJ2-1; V: TRBV7-6; CDR3: CASSFVGGGTNEQFF
J: TRBJ1-3; V: TRBV5-4; CDR3: CASSPPDSGNTIYF
J: TRBJ1-1; V: TRBV6-2/TRBV6-3; CDR3: CASSRQGRVTEAFF
J: TRBJ2-3; V: TRBV7-8; CDR3: CASSFRAGTDTQYF
J: TRBJ1-2; V: TRBV4-2; CDR3: CASSAGTEGLNYGYTF
J: TRBJ1-2; V: TRBV20-1; CDR3: CSARDLGYTF
J: TRBJ1-5; V: TRBV5-1; CDR3: CASSQTGAYSNQPQHF
J: TRBJ1-4; V: TRBV19; CDR3: CASSMVGSGEKLFF
J: TRBJ1-6; V: TRBV3-1/TRBV3-2; CDR3: CASSYRQGAMDSPLHF
J: TRBJ1-5; V: TRBV3-1/TRBV3-2; CDR3: CASSRGDQPQHF
J: TRBJ1-6; V: TRBV5-1; CDR3: CASSLYPGDNSPLHF
J: TRBJ2-5; V: TRBV5-4; CDR3: CASTPGGAQETQYF
J: TRBJ1-6; V: TRBV7-8; CDR3: CASSLSNFLVQSYNSPLHF
J: TRBJ2-5; V: TRBV7-2; CDR3: CASSPERGGWETQYF
J: TRBJ2-3; V: TRBV30; CDR3: CAWSLSGLPRTTDTQYF
J: TRBJ2-1; V: TRBV11-3; CDR3: CASSLEDNPYNEQFF
J: TRBJ2-3; V: TRBV4-1; CDR3: CASSQDSPGQGRDTQYF
J: TRBJ1-2; V: TRBV24-1; CDR3: CATSDPLQGHYGYTF
J: TRBJ1-4; V: TRBV2; CDR3: CASSLWQGYEKLFF
J: TRBJ1-5; V: TRBV7-8; CDR3: CASSSHDQPQHF
J: TRBJ2-1; V: TRBV19; CDR3: CASSSPRDSSHNEQFF
J: TRBJ2-1; V: TRBV5-6; CDR3: CASSRLGLAGGGEQFF
J: TRBJ1-2; V: TRBV3-1/TRBV3-2; CDR3: CASSQAGRGHTF
J: TRBJ2-7; V: TRBV12-5; CDR3: CASGFLTGNEQYF
J: TRBJ1-1; V: TRBV6-5; CDR3: CASSYQLNTEAFF
J: TRBJ1-2; V: TRBV13; CDR3: CASSLGPSNGYTF
J: TRBJ2-3; V: TRBV6-1; CDR3: CASSEGWGGGTDTQYF
J: TRBJ2-4; V: TRBV7-9; CDR3: CASSLLGTGKNIQYF